This T cell receptor beta chain was captured by sequencing in a study of early T cells in non-severe SARS-CoV-2 infection. TCRdb itself ran the 5' RACE reads through MiXCR, one entry per CDR3 protein. The repertoire holds approximately 31,000 distinct CDR3 sequences, with around 7% as singletons. This clonotype is medium-sized. In germline, CDR1 is KGHDR, CDR2 SFDVKD. This CDR3 region has 15 residues. V shed 5 bases, J shed 7 bases, and the junction held 9 bases outside the gene matches. This TCR came from an adult who was a healthcare worker with PCR-confirmed SARS-CoV-2 infection or an uninfected control (not recorded which). The sample taken for sequencing was whole blood. The chain combines TRBV24-1 with TRBJ2-7; the match to TRBD2 covers 11 bases. For the CDR3, the DNA is TGTGCCACCAGTGTATTTCCGACTAGCGGGACGGAGCAGTACTTC. Its protein product is CATSVFPTSGTEQYF.